This T cell receptor (beta chain) was sequenced for a study of vaccination and CD4 T cells after COVID-19. Germline loops: CDR1 DFQATT, CDR2 SNEGSKA (reference sequence). Trimming took off 1 base at V and 0 bases at J, with 5 bases between the two ends. The CDR3 covers 13 residues. Researchers used the Oncomine TCR Beta short-read assay to sequence DNA from cultured CD4+ T cells. TCRdb recomputed calls from the PCR reads with MiXCR, one row per CDR3 protein. Of 20,000 to 25,000 distinct CDR3 sequences listed, roughly half are singletons. In the case of this clonotype: What it binds is not known.

Documented treatment: approximately 11-day PBMC culture with coronavirus spike peptide pools or control peptides (ViraFEST assay). The gene calls are TRBV20-1 and TRBJ2-3; possibly TRBD2 for D (5 bases). The TCR sequence derives from a human donor who had recovered from COVID-19. Sequenced input: CD4+ T cells from blood, cultured in vitro. The CDR3 DNA reads as TGCAGTGCTAGAGCGGGGAGCACAGATACGCAGTATTTT. It codes for CSARAGSTDTQYF.